The clone carrying this TCR beta chain was detected many times. The data derive from a study of spatial heterogeneity in lung cancer. Study-level information: More than eight raw reads, on average, carried each unique TCR and UMI combination.

TCRdb ran MiXCR on the 5' RACE reads and lists one entry per CDR3 protein. Of roughly 25,000 distinct CDR3 sequences in the sample, 6.5% to 8% were seen once. Germline V lookup: CDR1 ENHRY, CDR2 SYGVKD. After removal of 8 bases from V and 1 base from J, the junction contained 5 bases not matched to a gene. The CDR3 totals 16 residues. As for time point: sample taken at primary tumor resection. Unsorted samples of tumor, nontumor lung or frozen PBMC had their whole RNA sequenced. This clonotype was obtained from a male donor with early-stage non-small cell lung cancer. The V gene is TRBV10-3, the J gene TRBJ2-1; 13 bases map to TRBD2. The starting material was PBMCs, obtained at surgery. The CDR3 region is CAIGTSGRASYNEQFF. The CDR3 region has the DNA TGTGCCATCGGCACTAGCGGGAGGGCTTCCTACAATGAGCAGTTCTTC.